This T cell receptor beta chain was observed in a study of T cell changes during pregnancy in multiple sclerosis. Sequencing used immunoSEQ multiplex PCR; TCRdb keeps in-frame clones, though not all of them. The sample has approximately 54,000 clones; more than 90% are singletons. Looked up from germline, CDR1 is SSHAT and CDR2 is FNYEAQ (reference sequence). This CDR3 is 14 amino acids long. Trimming left V 5 bases short and J 2 bases short, with 12 bases between. The sequence was collected from a female donor in good health, enrolled as a control in a pregnancy study. This sequence joins TRBV7-7 and TRBJ2-5; possible D gene TRBD1, 5 bases. The sample was peripheral blood, taken after pregnancy. The CDR3 protein is CASSKNRLQETQYF. CDR3 bases: TGTGCCAGCAGCAAGAACAGGTTACAAGAGACCCAGTACTTC.